This T cell receptor beta chain was observed in a study of regulatory T cells in long-lasting Graves disease. This clonotype occurred once. Its cognate antigen is unknown. The authors built TCR beta libraries using iRepertoire HTBI primers and Arm-PCR of CDR3 regions. TCRdb reprocessed the multiplex PCR reads via MiXCR and lists one record per CDR3 protein. The sample lists roughly 500,000 distinct CDR3 sequences, around a fifth occurring once. V lost 3 bases, J lost 5 bases, and 10 bases lay in between. CDR1 is WSHSY and CDR2 is SAAADI in the germline V gene. This CDR3 comprises 13 residues. Time point defined: persistent/refractory GD, antithyroid drugs over 5 years with positive TRAb. The authors made the TCR library using RNA they extracted from PBMCs. General study results and limits: The study examined only peripheral blood, not thyroid tissue.

Sequences were derived from peripheral blood mononuclear cells (PBMCs), sampled when the disease was refractory, from a patient treated with antithyroid drugs. V usage is TRBV10-2 and J usage is TRBJ2-5, with D tentatively TRBD1 or TRBD2 (5 bases each). The source is a female donor with Graves disease. In nucleotides, the CDR3 is TGCGCCAGCAGTGATGAGGGGTCCGAGACCCAGTACTTC. Amino acid sequence: CASSDEGSETQYF.